The T cell receptor beta chain described here comes from a study of T cells in Graves' hyperthyroidism and ophthalmopathy. TCR beta CDR3 sequences were amplified from RNA transcripts. HTBI primers were employed in a first-round RT-PCR of the TCR CDR3. TCRdb passed the multiplex PCR reads through MiXCR, listing each CDR3 protein once. The repertoire includes around 300,000 distinct CDR3 sequences, 22% of them detected once, and about 60% sits in the top ten. Germline CDR1 and CDR2: MDHEN and SYDVKM. This CDR3 has 15 residues. V shed 5 bases and J shed 6 bases, with 18 bases lying between them. The V gene is TRBV28, the J gene TRBJ2-3; D perhaps matches TRBD2 (6 bases). The specimen was blood. The source of this sequence is a man aged 25 to 40 with Graves' ophthalmopathy. CDR3 nucleotides: TGTGCCAGCAGTCCCGGGACTGGCAGGACGGATACGCAGTATTTT. Its translation: CASSPGTGRTDTQYF.